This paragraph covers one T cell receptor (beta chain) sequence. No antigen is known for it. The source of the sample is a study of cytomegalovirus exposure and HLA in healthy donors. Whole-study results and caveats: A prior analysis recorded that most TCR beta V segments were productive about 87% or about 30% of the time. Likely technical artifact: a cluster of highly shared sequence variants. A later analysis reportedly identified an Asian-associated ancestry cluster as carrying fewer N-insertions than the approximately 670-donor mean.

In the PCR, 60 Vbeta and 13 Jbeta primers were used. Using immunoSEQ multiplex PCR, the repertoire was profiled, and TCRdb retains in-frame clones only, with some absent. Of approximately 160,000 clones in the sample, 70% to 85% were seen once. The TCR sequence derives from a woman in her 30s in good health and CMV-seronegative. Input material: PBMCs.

Here the CDR3 DNA reads TGCAGCGTTGCCGGTGATCTGCTTGGCGGCACTGAAGCTTTCTTT. Protein sequence: CSVAGDLLGGTEAFF. V gene TRBV29-1 combines with J gene TRBJ1-1; D unresolved. Germline values: CDR1 SQVTM, CDR2 ANQGSEA. Trimming removed 4 bases at V and 4 bases at J, with 19 bases between. The CDR3 is 15 amino acids. The full variable domain, rest sourced from reference TRBV29-1 and TRBJ1-1, is SAVISQKPSRDICQRGTSLTIQCQVDSQVTMMFWYRQQPGQSLTLIATANQGSEATYESGFVIDKFPISRPNLTFSTLTVSNMSPEDSSIYLCSVAGDLLGGTEAFFGQGTRLTVV.